This T cell receptor beta chain was profiled in a study of blood T cells in healthy people across ages. A second 7 to 11 cycle PCR used barcoded and J-beta primers. MiXCR, applied by TCRdb to the 5' RACE reads, yields one record per CDR3 protein. The sample consists of fewer than 2 million distinct CDR3 sequences, 30% to 40% of them appearing once. The study, taken as a whole, reports: Long-lived donors exceeded aged donors in naive CD4+ cells and diversity.

V lost 2 bases to trimming and J lost 8 bases, with 12 bases between them. The CDR3 length is 13 residues. Points on this clonotype: Its antigen is unidentified.

The clonotype was recovered from a human donor in good health. Sequencing input: blood. The rearrangement joins TRBV12-3 or TRBV12-4 to TRBJ1-2; D remains unclear. The CDR3 DNA reads TGTGCCAGCAGTTTAATTGGGCAGAGAGGCTACACCTTC. It yields the protein CASSLIGQRGYTF.